The 10 T cell receptor beta chains listed next were all sequenced from one sample in a study of blood T cell repertoires in COVID-19. Assay: immunoSEQ multiplex PCR; the TCRdb copy retains only in-frame clones and omits some. This sample has 200,000 to 300,000 clones, with around 90% found just once. The sample taken for sequencing was peripheral blood. The receptors here all came from a human donor in a cohort sampled during active COVID-19.

The chain couples TRBV6-2 or TRBV6-3 to TRBJ2-3, with 12 bases matching TRBD2. Trimming at V came to 4 bases and at J to 1 base, leaving 3 bases not matched to a gene. CDR3 length: 16 amino acids. CDR1 MNHEY and CDR2 SVGEGT come from the germline V gene. The CDR3 sequence: CASSLRLAGGTDTQYF. DNA of the CDR3: TGTGCCAGCAGTTTACGACTAGCGGGGGGCACAGATACGCAGTATTTT.

The V gene is TRBV4-2, the J gene TRBJ1-5; perhaps TRBD1 as D (5 bases). Per the germline V gene, CDR1 is LGHNA and CDR2 is YNFKEQ. This CDR3 is 15 amino acids long. The germline V and J ends were trimmed by 0 bases and 7 bases, with 13 bases remaining between them. The chain's CDR3 is CASSQEGGTRQPQHF. The CDR3 nucleotides read TGTGCCAGCAGCCAAGAAGGAGGGACCCGCCAGCCCCAGCATTTT.

V gene TRBV4-3 combines with J gene TRBJ2-7, with D tentatively TRBD2 (6 bases). Trimming pared 0 bases from V and 5 bases from J, leaving 14 bases between. The germline CDR1 and CDR2 sequences are LGHNA and YSLEER. This CDR3 has 15 amino acids. CDR3 protein: CASSQEGTLKNEQYF. CDR3 in DNA: TGCGCCAGCAGCCAAGAAGGGACTCTTAAGAACGAGCAGTACTTC.

On this clone: At one boundary the junction diverges from the germline segment, which might be a read error. This chain joins TRBV5-1 and TRBJ2-1, with 7 bases aligning to TRBD2. The germline V gene has CDR1 SGHRS and CDR2 YFSETQ. This CDR3 comprises 15 residues. The CDR3 DNA sequence: TGCGCCAGCAGACAGGCGACTGGGACTAACAATGAGCTGTTCTTC. Translation: CASRQATGTNNELFF.

The chain recombines TRBV4-3 with TRBJ2-2; D gene uncertain. V lost 4 bases to trimming and J lost 4 bases, with 13 bases between them. CDR1 and CDR2 (germline): LGHNA, YSLEER. The length of the CDR3 is 15 residues. The CDR3 bases are TGCGCCAGCAGCCGAGAGTTTTCGGGCACCGGGGAGCTGTTTTTT. Its protein is CASSREFSGTGELFF.

This chain uses TRBV24-1 with TRBJ2-5; TRBD2 agrees at 7 bases. Unmatched junction bases numbered 9, after V lost 8 bases and J lost 1 base. The CDR3 is 15 residues long. Germline assignment: CDR1 KGHDR and CDR2 SFDVKD. The CDR3 loop reads CATTSGGGPQETQYF. CDR3 sequence (DNA): TGTGCCACCACCTCGGGGGGAGGGCCCCAAGAGACCCAGTACTTC.

This rearrangement joins TRBV7-9 to TRBJ2-7; D is perhaps TRBD2 (5 bases). From germline, CDR1 is SEHNR and CDR2 FQNEAQ (reference sequence). Trimming stripped 3 bases from V and 6 bases from J, with 9 bases between. The CDR3 spans 12 residues. The CDR3 reads CASSFREGEQYF. CDR3 nucleotide sequence: TGTGCCAGCAGCTTTCGGGAAGGCGAGCAGTACTTC.

J is TRBJ1-2 and V is TRBV3-1 (or the pseudogene TRBV3-2); D might be TRBD1 (5 bases). The CDR3 is 14 amino acids. Trimming left V 0 bases short and J 8 bases short, with 13 bases between. Per the germline V gene, CDR1 is LGHDT and CDR2 is YNNKEL (reference sequence). CDR3 coding DNA: TGTGCCAGCAGCCAAGATCGACAGCCTCGAGGCTACACCTTC. Translated, it gives CASSQDRQPRGYTF.

The chain has TRBV7-3 and TRBJ2-2; TRBD2 matches at 14 bases. The CDR3 is 16 residues long. Unmatched junction bases numbered 4, after V lost 4 bases and J lost 6 bases. Per germline, CDR1 SGHTA and CDR2 FQGTGA. The CDR3 sequence: CASSYGLAGGPGELFF. As DNA, the CDR3 is TGTGCCAGCAGCTATGGACTAGCGGGAGGTCCCGGGGAGCTGTTTTTT.

V usage is TRBV2 and J usage is TRBJ1-6; D is possibly TRBD1 (5 bases). The CDR3 extends over 15 amino acids. Germline V gives CDR1 SNHLY, CDR2 FYNNEI. The CDR3 loop reads CASARGQLFNSPLHF. The CDR3 bases are TGTGCTAGCGCGCGCGGACAACTCTTTAATTCACCCCTCCACTTT.